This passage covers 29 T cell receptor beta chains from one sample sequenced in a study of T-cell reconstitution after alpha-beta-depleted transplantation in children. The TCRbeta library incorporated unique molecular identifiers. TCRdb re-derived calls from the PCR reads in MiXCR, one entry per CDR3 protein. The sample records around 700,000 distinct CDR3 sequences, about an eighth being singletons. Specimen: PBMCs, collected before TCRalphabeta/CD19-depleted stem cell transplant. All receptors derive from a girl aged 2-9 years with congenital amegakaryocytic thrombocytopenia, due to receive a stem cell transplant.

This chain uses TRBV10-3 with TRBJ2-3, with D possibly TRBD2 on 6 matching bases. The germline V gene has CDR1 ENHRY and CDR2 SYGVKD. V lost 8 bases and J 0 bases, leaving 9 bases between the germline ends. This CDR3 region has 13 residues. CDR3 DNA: TGTGCCATCCTGGGGGGTAGCACAGATACGCAGTATTTT. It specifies CAILGGSTDTQYF.

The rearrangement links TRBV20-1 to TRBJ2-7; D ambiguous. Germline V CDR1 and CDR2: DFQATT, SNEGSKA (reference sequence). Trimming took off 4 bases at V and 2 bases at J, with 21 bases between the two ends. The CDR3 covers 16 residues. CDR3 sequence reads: CSAITSVGEYAYEQYF. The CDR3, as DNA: TGCAGTGCTATTACAAGCGTTGGAGAATACGCCTACGAGCAGTACTTC.

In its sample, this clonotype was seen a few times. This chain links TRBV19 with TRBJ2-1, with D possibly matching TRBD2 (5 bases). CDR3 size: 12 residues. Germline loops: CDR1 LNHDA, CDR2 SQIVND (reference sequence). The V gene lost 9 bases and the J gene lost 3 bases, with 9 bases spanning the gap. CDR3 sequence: CASRTVYNEQFF. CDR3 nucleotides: TGTGCCAGCAGGACTGTCTACAATGAGCAGTTCTTC.

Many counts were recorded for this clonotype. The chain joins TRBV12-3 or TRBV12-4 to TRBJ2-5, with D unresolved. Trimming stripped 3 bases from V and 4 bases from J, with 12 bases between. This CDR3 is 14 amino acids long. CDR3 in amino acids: CASSFEAARETQYF. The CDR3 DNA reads TGTGCCAGCAGTTTTGAGGCCGCCCGAGAGACCCAGTACTTC.

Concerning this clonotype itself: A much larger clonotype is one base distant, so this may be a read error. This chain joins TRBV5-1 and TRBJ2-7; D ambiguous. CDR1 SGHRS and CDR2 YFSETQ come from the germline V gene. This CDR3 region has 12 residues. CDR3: CASSLSSDEQYF. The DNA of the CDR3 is TGCGCCAGCAGCTTAAGCTCCGACGAGCAGTACTTC.

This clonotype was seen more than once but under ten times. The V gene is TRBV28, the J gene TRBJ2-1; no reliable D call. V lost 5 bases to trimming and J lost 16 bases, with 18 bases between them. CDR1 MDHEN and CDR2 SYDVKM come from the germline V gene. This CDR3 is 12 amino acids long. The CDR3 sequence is CASSVGFMVLFF. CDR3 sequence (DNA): TGTGCCAGCAGTGTCGGGTTCATGGTTCTTTTCTTC.

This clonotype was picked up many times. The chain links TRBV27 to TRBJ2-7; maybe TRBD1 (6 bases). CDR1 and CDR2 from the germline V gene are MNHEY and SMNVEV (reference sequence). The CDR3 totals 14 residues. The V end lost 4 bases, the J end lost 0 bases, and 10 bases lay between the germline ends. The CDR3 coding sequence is TGTGCCAGCAGTTCTTACAGGGTCTCCTACGAGCAGTACTTC. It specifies CASSSYRVSYEQYF.

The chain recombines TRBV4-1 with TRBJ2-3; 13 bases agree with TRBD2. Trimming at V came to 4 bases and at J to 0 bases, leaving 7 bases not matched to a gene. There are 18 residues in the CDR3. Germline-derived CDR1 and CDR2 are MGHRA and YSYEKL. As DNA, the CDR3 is TGCGCCAGCAGCCCGTGGACTAGCGGGAGCACTAGCACAGATACGCAGTATTTT. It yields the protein CASSPWTSGSTSTDTQYF.

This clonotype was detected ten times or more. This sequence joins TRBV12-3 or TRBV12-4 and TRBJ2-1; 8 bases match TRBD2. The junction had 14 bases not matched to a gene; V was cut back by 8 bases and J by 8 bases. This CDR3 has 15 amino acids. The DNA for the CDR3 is TGTGCCAGCCGAATAGCGGGGTACTTGGGGGATGAGCAGTTCTTC. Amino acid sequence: CASRIAGYLGDEQFF.

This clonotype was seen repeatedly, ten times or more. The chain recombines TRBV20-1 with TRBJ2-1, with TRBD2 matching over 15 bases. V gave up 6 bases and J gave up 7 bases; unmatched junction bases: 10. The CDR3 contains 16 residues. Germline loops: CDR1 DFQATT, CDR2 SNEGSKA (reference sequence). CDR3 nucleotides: TGCAGTGCCTCCTTCGGGACTAGCGGGAGGTTGAATGAGCAGTTCTTC. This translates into CSASFGTSGRLNEQFF.

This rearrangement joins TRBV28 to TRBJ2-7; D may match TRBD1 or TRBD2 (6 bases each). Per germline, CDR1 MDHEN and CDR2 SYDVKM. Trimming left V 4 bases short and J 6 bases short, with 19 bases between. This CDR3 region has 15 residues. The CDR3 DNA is TGTGCCAGCAGTTACAGGGTTTTAGCGGTCGGCGAGCAGTACTTC. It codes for CASSYRVLAVGEQYF.

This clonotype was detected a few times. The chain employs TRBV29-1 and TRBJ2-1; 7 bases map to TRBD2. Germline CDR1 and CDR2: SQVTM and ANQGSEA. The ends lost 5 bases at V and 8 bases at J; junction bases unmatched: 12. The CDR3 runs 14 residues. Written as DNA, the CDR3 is TGCAGCGTTTACGGGAGTAGTGCGGGAGATGAGCAGTTCTTC. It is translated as CSVYGSSAGDEQFF.

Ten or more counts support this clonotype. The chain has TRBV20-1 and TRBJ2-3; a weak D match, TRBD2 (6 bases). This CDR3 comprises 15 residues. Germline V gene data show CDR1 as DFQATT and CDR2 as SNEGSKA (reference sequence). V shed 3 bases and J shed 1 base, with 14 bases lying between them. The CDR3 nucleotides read TGCAGTGCTAGGCAACTAGCATGTGGCACAGATACGCAGTATTTT. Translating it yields CSARQLACGTDTQYF.

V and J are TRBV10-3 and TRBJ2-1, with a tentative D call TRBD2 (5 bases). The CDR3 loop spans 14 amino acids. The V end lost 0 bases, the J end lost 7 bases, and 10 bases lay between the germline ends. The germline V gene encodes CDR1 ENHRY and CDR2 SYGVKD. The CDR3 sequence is CAISESWQRNEQFF. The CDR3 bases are TGTGCCATCAGTGAGTCGTGGCAGCGGAATGAGCAGTTCTTC.

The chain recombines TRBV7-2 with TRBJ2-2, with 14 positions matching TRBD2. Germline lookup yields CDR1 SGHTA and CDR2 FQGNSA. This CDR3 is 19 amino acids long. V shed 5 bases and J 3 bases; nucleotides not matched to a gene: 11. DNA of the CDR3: TGTGCCAGCAGCGTACCGGGACTAGCGGGAGTGAAGTACACCGGGGAGCTGTTTTTT. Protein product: CASSVPGLAGVKYTGELFF.

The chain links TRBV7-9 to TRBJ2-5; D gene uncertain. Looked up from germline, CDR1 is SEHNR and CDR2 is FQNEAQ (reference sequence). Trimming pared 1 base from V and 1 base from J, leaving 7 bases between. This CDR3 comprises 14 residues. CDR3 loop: CASSLDPAQETQYF. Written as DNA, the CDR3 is TGTGCCAGCAGCTTAGATCCAGCCCAAGAGACCCAGTACTTC.

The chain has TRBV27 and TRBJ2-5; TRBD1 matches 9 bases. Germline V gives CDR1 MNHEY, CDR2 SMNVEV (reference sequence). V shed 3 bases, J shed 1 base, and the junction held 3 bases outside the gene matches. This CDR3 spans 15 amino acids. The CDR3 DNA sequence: TGTGCCAGCAGTTTCTGGGACAGGGCCCAAGAGACCCAGTACTTC. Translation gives CASSFWDRAQETQYF.

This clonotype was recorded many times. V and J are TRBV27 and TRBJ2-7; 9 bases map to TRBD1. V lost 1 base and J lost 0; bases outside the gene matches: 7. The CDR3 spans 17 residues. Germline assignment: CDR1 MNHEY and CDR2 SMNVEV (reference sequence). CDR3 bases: TGTGCCAGCAGTTTATACTCCGGGACAGGGAACTCCTACGAGCAGTACTTC. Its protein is CASSLYSGTGNSYEQYF.

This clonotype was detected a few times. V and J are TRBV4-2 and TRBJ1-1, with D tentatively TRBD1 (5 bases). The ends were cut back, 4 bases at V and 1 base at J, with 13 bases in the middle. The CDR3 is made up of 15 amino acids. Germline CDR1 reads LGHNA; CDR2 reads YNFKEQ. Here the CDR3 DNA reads TGTGCCAGCAGCCCTTCGACAGCCGGGAACACTGAAGCTTTCTTT. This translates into CASSPSTAGNTEAFF.

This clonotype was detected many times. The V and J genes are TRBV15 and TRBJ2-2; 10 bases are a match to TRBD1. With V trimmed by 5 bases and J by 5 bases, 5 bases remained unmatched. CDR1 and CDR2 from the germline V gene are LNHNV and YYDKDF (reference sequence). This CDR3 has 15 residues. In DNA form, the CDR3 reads TGTGCCACCAGCCGCCGGGACAGGGGAACCGGGGAGCTGTTTTTT. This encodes CATSRRDRGTGELFF.

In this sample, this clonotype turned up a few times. Here the CDR3 reads CASSTDGYGYTF. The CDR3 bases are TGTGCCAGCAGCACCGACGGCTATGGCTACACCTTC. The gene calls are TRBV5-5 and TRBJ1-2; D not resolved. The CDR3 runs to 12 residues. From germline, CDR1 is SGHKS and CDR2 YYEKEE (reference sequence). The V and J ends lost 4 bases and 4 bases respectively, with 8 bases between them.

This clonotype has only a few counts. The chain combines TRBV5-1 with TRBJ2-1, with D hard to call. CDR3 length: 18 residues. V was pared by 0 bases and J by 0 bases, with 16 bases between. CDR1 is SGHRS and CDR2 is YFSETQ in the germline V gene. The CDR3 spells CASSLVPQALSSYNEQFF. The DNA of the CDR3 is TGCGCCAGCAGCTTGGTACCCCAAGCGTTGAGCTCCTACAATGAGCAGTTCTTC.

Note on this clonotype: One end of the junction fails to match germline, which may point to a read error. The CDR3 sequence is CASSLETQSSYERYF. In DNA, the CDR3 is TGTGCCAGCAGCTTAGAGACCCAGAGCTCCTACGAGCGGTACTTC. The chain combines TRBV11-2 with TRBJ2-7; D not certain. This CDR3 is 15 amino acids long. Germline V gene lookup returns CDR1 SGHAT and CDR2 FQNNGV. Together with reference TRBV11-2 and TRBJ2-7, the CDR3 gives the full variable domain: EAGVAQSPRYKIIEKRQSVAFWCNPISGHATLYWYQQILGQGPKLLIQFQNNGVVDDSQLPKDRFSAERLKGVDSTLKIQPAKLEDSAVYLCASSLETQSSYERYFGPGTRLTVT.

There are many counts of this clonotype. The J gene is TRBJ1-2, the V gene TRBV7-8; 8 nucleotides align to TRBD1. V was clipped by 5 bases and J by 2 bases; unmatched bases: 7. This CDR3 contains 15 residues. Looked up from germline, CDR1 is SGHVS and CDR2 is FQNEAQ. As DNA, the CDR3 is TGTGCCAGCAGCCTGGAAAGACAGGGGAACTATGGCTACACCTTC. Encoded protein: CASSLERQGNYGYTF.

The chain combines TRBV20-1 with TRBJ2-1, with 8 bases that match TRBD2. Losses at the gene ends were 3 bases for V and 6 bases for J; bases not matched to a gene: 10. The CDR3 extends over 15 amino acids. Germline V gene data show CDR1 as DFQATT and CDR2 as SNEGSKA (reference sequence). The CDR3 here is CSARASGRWGNEQFF. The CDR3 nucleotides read TGCAGTGCTAGGGCAAGCGGGAGATGGGGCAATGAGCAGTTCTTC.

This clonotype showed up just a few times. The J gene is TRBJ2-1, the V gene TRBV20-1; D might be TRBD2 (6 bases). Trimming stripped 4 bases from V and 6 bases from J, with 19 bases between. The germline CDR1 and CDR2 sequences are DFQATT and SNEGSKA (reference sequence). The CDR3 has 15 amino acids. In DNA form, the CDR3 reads TGCAGTGCTAAAAAGGCGTGGCGGGGCGCCAATGAGCAGTTCTTC. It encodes CSAKKAWRGANEQFF.

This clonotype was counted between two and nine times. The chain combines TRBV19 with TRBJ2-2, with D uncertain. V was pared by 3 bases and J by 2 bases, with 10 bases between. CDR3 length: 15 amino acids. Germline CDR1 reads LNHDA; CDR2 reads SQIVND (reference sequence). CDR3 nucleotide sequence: TGTGCCAGTAGTATCGCACAGAGTAACACCGGGGAGCTGTTTTTT. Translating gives CASSIAQSNTGELFF.

The CDR3 nucleotides are TGCGCCAGCTCTCGCGGGACTAGCTCAATCGATGAGCAGTTCTTC. The encoded protein is CASSRGTSSIDEQFF. The chain is built from TRBV5-1 and TRBJ2-1; the match to TRBD2 covers 9 bases. CDR3 length equals 15 residues. Germline V CDR1 and CDR2: SGHRS, YFSETQ. With V trimmed by 7 bases and J by 8 bases, 13 bases remained unmatched.

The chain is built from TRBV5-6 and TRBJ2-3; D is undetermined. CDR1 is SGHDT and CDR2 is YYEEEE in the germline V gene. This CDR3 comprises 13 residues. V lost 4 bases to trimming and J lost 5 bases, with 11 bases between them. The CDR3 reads CASSPDGRDTQYF. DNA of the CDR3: TGTGCCAGCAGCCCGGACGGCAGAGATACGCAGTATTTT.